The TCR beta chain under discussion was sequenced for a study of identical twins. With 4 bases removed from V and 0 bases from J, the gap between germline ends came to 10 bases. Germline V gives CDR1 KGHSY, CDR2 FQNENV. The CDR3 runs to 15 residues. Points from the study as a whole: Insertions were fewer in abundant cord blood beta clonotypes, whereas memory repertoires showed none of this pattern.

Regarding this clonotype: Its target is not known. This may be a read error: a much more frequent sequence differs by one nucleotide.

MiXCR was run by TCRdb on the 5' RACE reads, yielding one entry per CDR3 protein. This table has some 270,000 distinct CDR3 sequences, about 9% appearing once. Another study also made use of these data, one on yellow fever vaccine responses in identical twins.

This receptor was obtained from a woman under 30 in good health. The genes are TRBV16 and TRBJ2-1; a weak D match, TRBD2 (6 bases). Sequenced material: CD8+ T cells sorted from blood. The CDR3 bases are TGTGCCAGCAGCCGGGACTGGAGCTCCTACAATGAGCAGTTCTTC. Encoded protein: CASSRDWSSYNEQFF. Based on the CDR3 plus reference TRBV16 and TRBJ2-1, the full variable domain is GEEVAQTPKHLVRGEGQKAKLYCAPIKGHSYVFWYQQVLKNEFKFLISFQNENVFDETGMPKERFSAKCLPNSPCSLEIQATKLEDSAVYFCASSRDWSSYNEQFFGPGTRLTVL.